Described below is a single TCR beta chain sequence and its context. This clone's antigen is unknown. No base qualities exist here, and no much larger clone lies one base off it. These data belong to a study of blood T cell repertoires in COVID-19 (dated by TCRdb to about 2020). Study-wide context: Collaborator samples came from the United States, Italy and Spain and covered acute and convalescent phases of COVID-19. The samples were drawn from two sources: the first 160 participants of the ongoing ImmuneRACE study, and 1,000 to 1,500 subjects contributed by 6 global collaborators. Deeply sampled blood TCRbeta repertoires from subjects exposed to, actively infected with, or recovered from COVID-19 were included in the dataset. Sample metadata almost always included a de-identified subject ID, COVID-19 status, age in years and sex. The repertoires were released in a freely available public database meant as a resource for research on the immune response to SARS-CoV-2. The material from the prospective study consisted of cDNA or gDNA derived from T cells, B-cell-depleted T cells, or PBMCs. HLA class I and class II types, where available, came from metadata supplied by the sample provider rather than from assay-based typing.

TCRbeta CDR3 regions were amplified from genomic DNA by means of the immunoSEQ Assay, a bias-controlled multiplex PCR. The paper's processing steps were these. The number of nucleated cells in each sample was estimated from the amplification of reference gene primers within the assay. Sequence reads were collapsed and filtered to measure the absolute abundance of every unique TCRbeta CDR3 rearrangement. Productive Simpson clonality was computed per sample as the square root of Simpson's diversity index over productive rearrangements. In TCRdb, the immuneACCESS table is reduced to in-frame sequences with V and J assigned. These tables do not hold every clone; where another copy was compared, an unresolved V gene accounts for under half, and the others remain unexplained. Clone size and V and J calls were adopted from that table, with D and trimming inferred from the DNA. The sample data list about 73,000 clones, and about 74% of these were observed just once. Of the sample, roughly 2.4% falls within the top ten clones.

The CDR1 and CDR2 encoded by the germline V gene are SGDLS and YYNGEE. The CDR3 sequence holds 16 residues, the cysteine and phenylalanine included. Of all the DNA, just the CDR3 is kept, 48 bases in frame from base 1. For this chain, trimming is 2 bases at the V end and 5 bases at the J end, and the number of junction bases without a gene match is 13. In Seattle, one collaborating source enrolled patients while the infection was active and tracked those patients longitudinally over the course of disease. Each collaborating institution followed its own protocols to collect whole blood in K2EDTA tubes. Collaborator samples were shipped for TCRbeta analysis as frozen whole blood, isolated PBMCs, or DNA extracted from either sample type. The full study reports these points: How much clinical and demographic metadata was included differed by source and by participant, and the metadata was provided uncurated.

This receptor was identified in a man between 65 and 85 years old with COVID-19, enrolled during active disease. The sample was peripheral blood. The chain is assembled from TRBV9 and TRBJ2-7, and TRBD1 aligns with 7 junction nucleotides. CDR3 region: CASSVTTTGLVHEQYF. Here is the DNA: TGTGCCAGCAGCGTGACCACGACAGGGTTAGTCCACGAGCAGTACTTC.